This passage covers 25 T cell receptor beta chains from one sample sequenced in a study of regulatory T cells in long-lasting Graves disease. Building the TCR beta libraries relied on iRepertoire HTBI primers, and CDR3 regions underwent Arm-PCR. MiXCR, applied by TCRdb to the multiplex PCR reads, yields one record per CDR3 protein. This table has 200,000 to 250,000 distinct CDR3 sequences, around 20% appearing once. Described time point: newly diagnosed GD, antithyroid drugs for less than 3 months. Extracted RNA from PBMCs served as the source of the TCR library. The sample was peripheral blood mononuclear cells (PBMCs), taken at new diagnosis, from a patient treated with antithyroid drugs. Source of these receptors: a female donor with Graves disease.

This clonotype was counted between two and nine times. V usage is TRBV6-1 and J usage is TRBJ2-2, with TRBD1 as a possible D gene (6 bases). The length of the CDR3 is 17 residues. V was shortened by 8 bases and J by 3 bases, with 22 bases between the two germline ends. Germline V lookup: CDR1 MNHNS, CDR2 SASEGT. This CDR3 is CASSRPQGITDTGELFF. For the CDR3, the DNA is TGTGCCAGCTCCCGACCACAGGGAATAACGGACACCGGGGAGCTGTTTTTT.

Ten or more counts support this clonotype. At one of its ends the junction is not consistent with the germline gene, which may arise from a read error. The rearrangement links TRBV5-1 to TRBJ2-7, with D perhaps TRBD1 or TRBD2 (5 bases each). Germline assignment: CDR1 SGHRS and CDR2 YFSETQ. The CDR3 contains 18 residues. The CDR3 DNA follows: TGTGCCAGCAGCTTAGCCCGGGGCTCCAGGGTCTATGCCTACGAGCAGTACTTC. This translates into CASSLARGSRVYAYEQYF.

There are many counts of this clonotype. The CDR3 region is CASAGGPDTQYF. Written as DNA, the CDR3 is TGTGCCAGCGCGGGGGGACCAGATACGCAGTATTTT. V usage is TRBV6-1 and J usage is TRBJ2-3; 8 bases are shared with TRBD2. CDR3 length equals 12 residues. V gave up 8 bases and J gave up 4 bases; unmatched junction bases: 2. Germline lookup yields CDR1 MNHNS and CDR2 SASEGT.

At least ten counts were recorded for this clonotype. The V and J genes are TRBV6-1 and TRBJ2-1; the match to TRBD1 covers 8 bases. From germline, CDR1 is MNHNS and CDR2 SASEGT. The CDR3 spans 16 residues. J gave up 4 bases and V 7 bases, and 12 bases lay outside the gene matches. CDR3 sequence (DNA): TGTGCCAGCACCACGGGTGGACAGGGAGGATACAATGAGCAGTTCTTC. It translates to CASTTGGQGGYNEQFF.

This clonotype appeared many times. This chain connects TRBV5-5 to TRBJ2-7; D perhaps matches TRBD1 (6 bases). CDR1 and CDR2 (germline): SGHKS, YYEKEE (reference sequence). The V end lost 2 bases, the J end lost 2 bases, and 14 bases lay between the germline ends. The CDR3 runs to 15 residues. The CDR3 loop is CASSFRDTLAYEQYF. CDR3 bases: TGTGCCAGCAGCTTCCGGGACACACTCGCCTACGAGCAGTACTTC. Full variable domain (rest looked up from reference TRBV5-5 and TRBJ2-7): DAGVTQSPTHLIKTRGQQVTLRCSPISGHKSVSWYQQVLGQGPQFIFQYYEKEERGRGNFPDRFSARQFPNYSSELNVNALLLGDSALYLCASSFRDTLAYEQYFGPGTRLTVT.

Ten or more counts support this clonotype. This chain uses TRBV7-3 with TRBJ2-5, with 11 nucleotides matching TRBD1. The CDR3 totals 14 residues. Germline V lookup: CDR1 SGHTA, CDR2 FQGTGA. Trimming took 4 bases from V and 5 from J; bases not matched to a gene: 3. CDR3 loop: CASSWTGGGETQYF. As DNA, the CDR3 is TGTGCCAGCAGCTGGACAGGGGGCGGGGAGACCCAGTACTTC.

This clonotype was seen many times. The chain joins TRBV7-2 to TRBJ2-1; D unclear. V dropped 0 bases and J dropped 9 bases, with 3 bases sitting between them. Germline CDR1 and CDR2: SGHTA and FQGNSA. CDR3 length: 11 residues. The CDR3 is CASSLAGEQFF. In DNA form, the CDR3 reads TGTGCCAGCAGCTTAGCGGGTGAGCAGTTCTTC.

With regard to this clonotype: This may be a read error, as it is one base from a much larger clone. V and J are TRBV7-9 and TRBJ2-1; D not certain. This CDR3 has 13 amino acids. The germline V gene encodes CDR1 SEHNR and CDR2 FQNEAQ (reference sequence). V was pared by 2 bases and J by 8 bases, with 10 bases between. The CDR3 sequence: CASSLPVIDEQFF. CDR3 nucleotides: TGTGCCAGCAGCTTACCAGTAATCGATGAGCAGTTCTTC.

This clonotype was detected many times. The chain couples TRBV27 to TRBJ2-1; no reliable D call. This CDR3 contains 19 residues. V lost 0 bases to trimming and J lost 0 bases, with 18 bases between them. CDR1 is MNHEY and CDR2 is SMNVEV in the germline V gene (reference sequence). This CDR3 is CASSLSKFGRTSSYNEQFF. The CDR3, as DNA: TGTGCCAGCAGTTTATCGAAGTTCGGCAGGACGAGCTCCTACAATGAGCAGTTCTTC.

The chain uses TRBV7-2 and TRBJ2-1; 13 bases agree with TRBD2. The CDR3 covers 16 residues. With 3 bases clipped from V and 7 bases from J, the junction kept 6 bases outside the gene matches. Germline V gene lookup returns CDR1 SGHTA and CDR2 FQGNSA. As DNA, the CDR3 is TGTGCCAGCAGCTTTACTAGCGGGGGGGCCCGGAATGAGCAGTTCTTC. Translating it yields CASSFTSGGARNEQFF.

This clonotype has at least ten counts. CDR3 sequence (DNA): TGCAGTGCAGTGAAGCCCGCAGACGGCACAGATACGCAGTATTTT. Amino acid sequence: CSAVKPADGTDTQYF. V usage is TRBV20-1 and J usage is TRBJ2-3; no reliable D call. The germline V and J ends were trimmed by 6 bases and 1 base, with 17 bases remaining between them. Per the germline V gene, CDR1 is DFQATT and CDR2 is SNEGSKA (reference sequence). This CDR3 region has 15 residues.

In its sample, this clonotype was seen many times. CDR3: CASSLGGGRSYGYTF. CDR3 sequence (DNA): TGTGCCAGCAGCTTAGGAGGGGGGAGAAGCTATGGCTACACCTTC. The chain joins TRBV11-2 to TRBJ1-2; possibly TRBD1 for D (6 bases). The germline V and J ends were trimmed by 1 base and 4 bases, with 13 bases remaining between them. Germline CDR1 is SGHAT and CDR2 is FQNNGV. The CDR3 has 15 residues.

This clonotype has a count of ten or more. The V and J genes are TRBV20-1 and TRBJ1-2, with unresolved D. This CDR3 has 14 residues. The germline V gene encodes CDR1 DFQATT and CDR2 SNEGSKA (reference sequence). Trimming stripped 2 bases from V and 8 bases from J, with 18 bases between. In DNA form, the CDR3 reads TGCAGTGCTAGAAGCCCAACACGGACTTGGGGCTACACCTTC. Residues: CSARSPTRTWGYTF.

This clonotype was seen at least ten times. Here the CDR3 reads CASSIPGNTEAFF. CDR3 DNA sequence: TGTGCCAGTAGTATCCCCGGGAACACTGAAGCTTTCTTT. V and J are TRBV19 and TRBJ1-1; D unclear. V lost 3 bases and J 1 base, leaving 6 bases between the germline ends. In germline, CDR1 is LNHDA, CDR2 SQIVND (reference sequence). The CDR3 loop spans 13 amino acids.

Details on this clonotype: A far more abundant clone sits one base away, making this likely a read error. This sequence joins TRBV7-3 and TRBJ2-3; the match to TRBD2 covers 12 bases. The J call is uncertain, as TRBJ2-7 better fits the DNA end. CDR1 and CDR2 from the germline V gene are SGHTA and FQGTGA. The CDR3 consists of 16 residues. The CDR3 sequence: CASSLSWTSGVNEQYF. CDR3 coding DNA: TGTGCCAGCAGCTTATCTTGGACTAGCGGGGTGAATGAGCAGTACTTC.

This clonotype was seen ten or more times. The DNA for the CDR3 is TGCGCCAGCAGTGAGCAGGTTTTGAATGAGCAGTTCTTC. Protein sequence: CASSEQVLNEQFF. The chain couples TRBV10-1 to TRBJ2-1; D gene uncertain. CDR3 size: 13 residues. Trimming shortened V by 2 bases and J by 7 bases, and 9 bases separated the two germline ends. The germline V gene has CDR1 WNHNN and CDR2 SYGVQD (reference sequence).

There are many counts of this clonotype. The chain carries TRBV5-1 and TRBJ2-1; D gene unclear. Germline loops: CDR1 SGHRS, CDR2 YFSETQ. The CDR3 totals 12 residues. Deletions cut 5 bases from V and 7 bases from J, with 10 bases between. The CDR3 bases are TGCGCCAGCAGGCCGCAGCAAAATGAGCAGTTCTTC. Encoded protein: CASRPQQNEQFF. Full variable domain (missing parts from reference TRBV5-1 and TRBJ2-1): KAGVTQTPRYLIKTRGQQVTLSCSPISGHRSVSWYQQTPGQGLQFLFEYFSETQRNKGNFPGRFSGRQFSNSRSEMNVSTLELGDSALYLCASRPQQNEQFFGPGTRLTVL.

Details on this clonotype: A far larger clone differs by one base, so this is likely a read error. The genes are TRBV12-3 or TRBV12-4 and TRBJ2-5; 7 nucleotides match TRBD2. This CDR3 is built from 16 residues. V lost 5 bases to trimming and J lost 11 bases; unmatched junction nucleotides: 20. CDR3 in amino acids: CASSPSGLAEGREQYF. DNA for the CDR3: TGTGCCAGCAGTCCCTCGGGGCTAGCGGAGGGCCGTGAGCAGTACTTC.

The table lists this clonotype with many counts. V and J are TRBV29-1 and TRBJ1-1; D uncertain. V was clipped by 8 bases and J by 1 base, with 8 bases between them. This CDR3 has 11 amino acids. Germline V gene lookup returns CDR1 SQVTM and CDR2 ANQGSEA. The CDR3 is CSWAGNTEAFF. CDR3 nucleotides: TGCAGCTGGGCGGGGAACACTGAAGCTTTCTTT.

The chain links TRBV6-1 to TRBJ1-2; D ambiguous. Per the germline V gene, CDR1 is MNHNS and CDR2 is SASEGT. Trimming took off 1 base at V and 7 bases at J, with 10 bases between the two ends. The CDR3 is made up of 13 amino acids. CDR3 region: CASSEGRVGGYTF. CDR3 coding DNA: TGTGCCAGCAGTGAAGGGAGGGTGGGTGGCTACACCTTC.

This rearrangement joins TRBV5-1 to TRBJ2-1, with 7 bases identical to TRBD1. The germline V gene has CDR1 SGHRS and CDR2 YFSETQ. V shed 4 bases and J 5 bases; nucleotides not matched to a gene: 3. CDR3 length equals 13 residues. CDR3 nucleotides: TGCGCCAGCAGCGAAGACAGGGACAATGAGCAGTTCTTC. Amino acids: CASSEDRDNEQFF.

This clonotype was recorded at least ten times. The junction and the germline gene differ at one end; a read error may be behind it. V gene TRBV5-1 combines with J gene TRBJ1-1; no firm D call. The CDR3 loop spans 11 amino acids. From germline, CDR1 is SGHRS and CDR2 YFSETQ. The CDR3 reads CASSTGPEAFF. The CDR3 nucleotides read TGTGCCAGCAGTACTGGGCCTGAAGCTTTCTTT.

This clonotype has at least ten counts. The CDR3 DNA follows: TGCGCCAGCAGCCAAGTTCAAAATTCACCCCTCCACTTT. Its translation: CASSQVQNSPLHF. This chain uses TRBV4-3 with TRBJ1-6; D unresolved. CDR1 and CDR2 (germline): LGHNA, YSLEER. CDR3 length: 13 residues. With 1 base removed from V and 7 bases from J, the gap between germline ends came to 5 bases.

The V call is TRBV12-3 or TRBV12-4, the J call TRBJ2-3; D tentatively reads TRBD1 or TRBD2 (10 bases each). The ends were cut back, 6 bases at V and 5 bases at J, with 24 bases in the middle. The CDR3 is 17 amino acids. The CDR3 DNA is TGTGCCAGCAGCCTTAGCGGGGGGACAGGGGCTGGAGATACGCAGTATTTT. Translating gives CASSLSGGTGAGDTQYF.

A word on this clonotype: This likely stems from a read error, as it lies one base from a far larger clone. This chain uses TRBV11-2 with TRBJ2-3, with D tentatively TRBD2 (6 bases). The CDR3 spans 14 residues. Germline V gene lookup returns CDR1 SGHAT and CDR2 FQNNGV. CDR3 in DNA: TGTGCCAGCAGCCGTGGGGCGGGGTACAATGAGCAGTCCTTC. Amino acids: CASSRGAGYNEQSF.